Listed below are T cell receptor beta chains from one sample, sequenced in a study of T cells in Graves' hyperthyroidism and ophthalmopathy. One entry per CDR3 protein, called by TCRdb with MiXCR from the multiplex PCR reads. The sample has 130,000 to 150,000 distinct CDR3 sequences, more than 20% seen once. Sequenced: blood. All receptors derive from a woman between 50 and 59 years old with Graves' hyperthyroidism that later progressed to Graves' ophthalmopathy. Both conserved end residues are part of each CDR3. The order of the fields is J gene, V gene, D gene, clone size, CDR3 DNA, CDR3 protein. A D gene is named only where the DNA matches it firmly. Size values are once, few and many counts, or a class for expanded clones, and some rows have none.

j_gene: TRBJ1-1; v_gene: TRBV11-2; d_gene: TRBD1; abundance: many; CDR3nt: TGTGCCAGCAGCGGACAGGGGAACACTGAAGCTTTCTTT; CDR3aa: CASSGQGNTEAFF
j_gene: TRBJ2-7; v_gene: TRBV5-1; d_gene: TRBD1; abundance: many; CDR3nt: TGCGCCAGCAGCCCCCCGGGACAGGCCCCCACCTACGAGCAGTACTTC; CDR3aa: CASSPPGQAPTYEQYF
j_gene: TRBJ2-1; v_gene: TRBV20-1; d_gene: -; abundance: -; CDR3nt: TGCAGTGCAAGGACTCCTGATTATGAGCAGTTCTTC; CDR3aa: CSARTPDYEQFF
j_gene: TRBJ2-7; v_gene: TRBV20-1; d_gene: TRBD2; abundance: many; CDR3nt: TGCAGTGCTGAGCGGGGACTGGGCTACGAGCAGTACTTC; CDR3aa: CSAERGLGYEQYF
j_gene: TRBJ1-6; v_gene: TRBV28; d_gene: -; abundance: -; CDR3nt: TGTGCCGCGGGCGGGCGAGGATCACCCCTCCACTTT; CDR3aa: CAAGGRGSPLHF
j_gene: TRBJ2-2; v_gene: TRBV5-1; d_gene: TRBD1; abundance: many; CDR3nt: TGCGCCAGCGGCCTCCGACAGGGAGAAGGCGGGGAGCTGTTTTTT; CDR3aa: CASGLRQGEGGELFF
j_gene: TRBJ2-5; v_gene: TRBV20-1; d_gene: TRBD2; abundance: -; CDR3nt: TGCAGTGCTATACTACTAGCGGTTCAAGAGACCCAGTACTTC; CDR3aa: CSAILLAVQETQYF
j_gene: TRBJ1-1; v_gene: TRBV29-1; d_gene: TRBD1; abundance: -; CDR3nt: TGCAGCGCCGGGACAGGGGGGGACACCGAAGCTTTCTTT; CDR3aa: CSAGTGGDTEAFF
j_gene: TRBJ1-1; v_gene: TRBV10-2; d_gene: -; abundance: many; CDR3nt: TGCGCCAGAAAGACAGATTTCGCGAACACTGAAGCTTTCTTT; CDR3aa: CARKTDFANTEAFF
j_gene: TRBJ2-1; v_gene: TRBV9; d_gene: -; abundance: many; CDR3nt: TGTGCCAGCAGCGCAGGCCCCGGGCGGGGGCACAATGAGCAGTTCTTC; CDR3aa: CASSAGPGRGHNEQFF
j_gene: TRBJ2-2; v_gene: TRBV6-1; d_gene: -; abundance: many; CDR3nt: TGTGCCACCCTAGACCCGAACACCGGGGAGCTGTTTTTT; CDR3aa: CATLDPNTGELFF
j_gene: TRBJ2-2; v_gene: TRBV28; d_gene: TRBD1; abundance: many; CDR3nt: TGTGCCAGCCTGGGACAGCAGAACACCGGGGAGCTGTTTTTT; CDR3aa: CASLGQQNTGELFF
j_gene: TRBJ1-5; v_gene: TRBV28; d_gene: -; abundance: -; CDR3nt: TGTGCCAGCAGTACTCGACAGATCAGCAATCAGCCCCAGCATTTT; CDR3aa: CASSTRQISNQPQHF
j_gene: TRBJ2-6; v_gene: TRBV7-8; d_gene: -; abundance: many; CDR3nt: TGTGCCAGCAGCTTGGTAGGGTTAGACTTCTCTGGGGCCAACGTCCTGACTTTC; CDR3aa: CASSLVGLDFSGANVLTF
j_gene: TRBJ2-5; v_gene: TRBV5-1; d_gene: TRBD2; abundance: -; CDR3nt: TGCGCCAGCAGCACGGGACTAGCGGGAGTTGAGACCCAGTACTTC; CDR3aa: CASSTGLAGVETQYF